This TCR beta chain was sequenced in a study of blood T cell repertoires in COVID-19. The wider study: Acute and convalescent COVID-19 specimens originated in the United States, Italy and Spain. PBMCs, B-cell-depleted T cells, or T cells provided the cDNA or gDNA that made up the material.

Original analysis: Using reference gene primer amplification, nucleated cell counts were estimated. The table came from immunoSEQ multiplex PCR; TCRdb's copy has only in-frame clones and leaves some out. The DNA was the basis for D and trimming; V, J and clone size are from that table. The table records 150,000 to 200,000 clones, about 80% of them present only once. Participant age was roughly 18 to 100 years, and participants resided in fewer than 25 US areas. Germline CDR1 reads SGHNT; CDR2 reads YYREEE (reference sequence). CDR3 length equals 14 residues. V lost 0 bases, J lost 1 base, and 6 bases lay in between. This clone has a single count.

The V call is TRBV5-4, the J call TRBJ2-3, with a tentative D call TRBD1 (6 bases). The source is a woman aged 55-75 years with acute COVID-19. Sequences were obtained from PBMCs or T cells enriched from blood (not recorded which). The CDR3 DNA follows: TGTGCCAGCAGCTTGGACAGGGGCACAGATACGCAGTATTTT. Translating gives CASSLDRGTDTQYF.